This paragraph covers one T cell receptor beta chain sequence. Its antigen is currently unknown. This sample is part of a study of glioma-infiltrating T cells after dendritic cell vaccination. Study as a whole: Samples are from glioblastoma patients in Phase I and II dendritic cell vaccine trials. General study results and limits: The cohort had few patients with full blood and tumor sets.

Before vaccination, two weeks after the third vaccination, and at progression, PBMC were collected. V was pared by 4 bases and J by 2 bases, with 9 bases between. Germline V gene sequence: CDR1 SGHDN, CDR2 FVKESK. The CDR3 totals 14 residues. Input was around 1.9 ug genomic DNA, or all available if less. Sequenced by immunoSEQ multiplex PCR; TCRdb stores in-frame clones only, minus some. The top ten clones hold less than 7% of a sample with 80,000 to 100,000 clones, about 80% of them seen once. Here the sequenced sample was blood, taken before dendritic cell vaccination. This TCR came from a human donor with glioblastoma. The genes are TRBV14 and TRBJ1-3, with D possibly being TRBD1 (6 bases). The CDR3 nucleotides are TGTGCCAGCAGCCGGCCAGGGGCTGGAAACACCATATATTTT. Encoded protein: CASSRPGAGNTIYF.